These 10 T cell receptor beta chains came from one sample sequenced in a study of blood T cell repertoires in COVID-19. The method was immunoSEQ multiplex PCR; TCRdb's version includes in-frame clones alone and lacks a portion of them. The sample yields around 220,000 clones, 87% seen once. The sequenced material came from PBMCs or T cells enriched from blood (not recorded which). Receptors originate from a woman in her twenties or thirties with acute COVID-19.

This clone has a single count. The CDR3 nucleotides read TGTGCCGGAAACAGGGGGCCTTACTACGAGCAGTACTTC. Translation: CAGNRGPYYEQYF. V gene TRBV2 combines with J gene TRBJ2-7; 9 bases are a match to TRBD1. The CDR3 loop spans 13 amino acids. The V and J ends lost 11 bases and 3 bases, in that order; junction bases with no gene match: 8. The germline V gene encodes CDR1 SNHLY and CDR2 FYNNEI.

The rearrangement links TRBV7-9 to TRBJ1-4; TRBD1 aligns across 12 bases. Looked up from germline, CDR1 is SEHNR and CDR2 is FQNEAQ (reference sequence). The CDR3 is 17 amino acids. The V and J ends lost 4 bases and 4 bases, in that order; junction bases with no gene match: 7. The CDR3 region is CASSSTGQGANNEKLFF. The DNA of the CDR3 is TGTGCCAGCAGCTCCACGGGACAGGGGGCAAATAATGAAAAACTGTTTTTT.

This clone was observed once. The rearrangement links TRBV6-5 to TRBJ1-2; TRBD1 matches at 9 bases. V shed 4 bases and J 7 bases; nucleotides not matched to a gene: 4. The CDR3 is 13 amino acids. Germline values: CDR1 MNHEY, CDR2 SVGAGI. This chain's CDR3 is CASSWGQGSGYTF. The CDR3, as DNA: TGTGCCAGCAGTTGGGGACAGGGCTCTGGCTACACCTTC.

The chain employs TRBV7-9 and TRBJ1-1, with 8 bases that match TRBD1. The ends lost 8 bases at V and 6 bases at J; junction bases unmatched: 8. CDR1 and CDR2 (germline): SEHNR, FQNEAQ (reference sequence). CDR3 length: 13 amino acids. CDR3 sequence: CASGRTGSAEAFF. The CDR3 nucleotides are TGTGCCAGCGGCCGGACAGGGTCCGCTGAAGCTTTCTTT.

V is TRBV5-1 and J is TRBJ2-1, with a tentative D call TRBD2 (6 bases). Germline CDR1 is SGHRS and CDR2 is YFSETQ. This CDR3 has 16 amino acids. V gave up 4 bases and J gave up 4 bases, with 18 bases separating them. CDR3 coding DNA: TGCGCCAGCAGCACCGGGTCCAGCGGGCCTTACAATGAGCAGTTCTTC. This encodes CASSTGSSGPYNEQFF.

The J gene is TRBJ2-3, the V gene TRBV4-3; 8 bases map to TRBD2. Unmatched junction bases numbered 13, after V lost 0 bases and J lost 2 bases. The CDR3 is 19 residues long. CDR1 is LGHNA and CDR2 is YSLEER in the germline V gene. This CDR3 reads CASSQDYGSGAHVTDTQYF. CDR3 coding DNA: TGCGCCAGCAGCCAAGATTATGGTAGCGGGGCCCATGTCACAGATACGCAGTATTTT.

The rearrangement uses TRBV19 and TRBJ2-1; 10 nucleotides align to TRBD2. J gave up 9 bases and V 2 bases, and 13 bases lay outside the gene matches. This CDR3 has 17 residues. Germline V CDR1 and CDR2: LNHDA, SQIVND (reference sequence). As DNA, the CDR3 is TGTGCCAGTAGTATACCCGCCGGGCTAGCGGGAGTAAGTGAGCAGTTCTTC. Its protein is CASSIPAGLAGVSEQFF.

The chain has TRBV15 and TRBJ2-5; no clear D. The germline gives CDR1 LNHNV, CDR2 YYDKDF (reference sequence). The CDR3 is made up of 15 amino acids. Trimming stripped 0 bases from V and 5 bases from J, with 13 bases between. The CDR3 DNA is TGTGCCACCAGCAGAGATTCTTCCGGTTTCGAGACCCAGTACTTC. It is translated as CATSRDSSGFETQYF.

The rearrangement uses TRBV5-6 and TRBJ1-5; TRBD1 matches 9 bases. Per germline, CDR1 SGHDT and CDR2 YYEEEE. V was clipped by 1 base and J by 1 base; unmatched bases: 3. The CDR3 sequence is 16 residues long. CDR3 nucleotide sequence: TGTGCCAGCAGCTTGAACAGGGGGCAAAGCAATCAGCCCCAGCATTTT. It encodes CASSLNRGQSNQPQHF.

This chain connects TRBV5-4 to TRBJ1-5; tentative D call: TRBD1 (6 bases). V dropped 4 bases and J dropped 6 bases, with 26 bases sitting between them. The CDR3 is made up of 18 amino acids. The germline V gene has CDR1 SGHNT and CDR2 YYREEE (reference sequence). This CDR3 reads CASSQGLPGNMKVQPQHF. Here the CDR3 DNA reads TGTGCCAGCAGCCAGGGGTTGCCAGGGAATATGAAAGTTCAGCCCCAGCATTTT.